Below are 13 T cell receptor beta chains sequenced from a single sample in a study of T cells expressing NK-cell markers (dated by TCRdb to 2018 to 2021). The library came from 5' RACE. The instrument given in TCRdb is Illumina HiSeq 2000. Following TCRdb reprocessing, every CDR3 protein sequence forms one entry, and DNA is not provided. The data table for this sample lists 350,000 to 400,000 distinct CDR3 sequences. In total, the top ten clones hold about 11% of the sample. The sample was blood T cells: a sorted CD56 or NKG2C T cell subset, CD4+ or CD8+ T cells, or bulk PBMC T cells (not recorded which). Receptors originate from a woman aged 45-60 years in good health. Donor details come from another sample of the same person, matched by shared clones.

The gene calls are TRBV6-5 and TRBJ2-4. From germline, CDR1 is MNHEY and CDR2 SVGAGI. CDR3 length: 11 amino acids. Here the CDR3 reads CASTSKNIQYF.

The V and J genes are TRBV20-1 and TRBJ2-5; there is no DNA to check the TCRdb D call of TRBD1. Germline V gene data show CDR1 as DFQATT and CDR2 as SNEGSKA (reference sequence). The CDR3 is made up of 14 amino acids. CDR3 amino acids: CSARVTGKWETQYF.

The J gene is TRBJ2-7, the V gene TRBV2; the TCRdb D gene call, TRBD1, has no DNA to confirm it. This CDR3 has 14 residues. Germline CDR1 reads SNHLY; CDR2 reads FYNNEI. CDR3 loop: CASVPRPSSYEQYF.

The chain is built from TRBV12-3 or TRBV12-4 and TRBJ1-1. The CDR3 length is 11 residues. This CDR3 is CARGRGSEAFF.

The J gene is TRBJ2-3, the V gene TRBV9; as DNA is missing, the TRBD2 call by TCRdb cannot be tested. The CDR3 length is 16 residues. The germline gives CDR1 SGDLS, CDR2 YYNGEE. Here the CDR3 reads CASSHRTSGLPDTQYF.

CDR3 region: CASKITGSADTQYF. The chain couples TRBV27 to TRBJ2-3; no DNA is available, so the TRBD1 call from TCRdb remains unchecked. The CDR3 loop spans 14 amino acids. The V gene's germline CDR1 is MNHEY and CDR2 SMNVEV (reference sequence).

V and J are TRBV19 and TRBJ2-5; there is no DNA to check the TCRdb D call of TRBD1. The CDR3 extends over 15 amino acids. Germline CDR1 LNHDA, CDR2 SQIVND (reference sequence). CDR3 sequence: CASSMTGNLKETQYF.

The chain couples TRBV4-2 to TRBJ2-5; without DNA, the TCRdb call of TRBD1 cannot be checked. The germline CDR1 and CDR2 sequences are LGHNA and YNFKEQ. This CDR3 is 14 amino acids long. The CDR3 region is CASSQPGQQETQYF.

This rearrangement joins TRBV12-3 or TRBV12-4 to TRBJ2-5; TCRdb gives TRBD1 as the D gene, but with no DNA this cannot be confirmed. The CDR3 is made up of 12 amino acids. CDR3 residues: CASTTEQGTQYF.

The V call is TRBV15, the J call TRBJ2-5. This CDR3 region has 13 residues. Germline V CDR1 and CDR2: LNHNV, YYDKDF (reference sequence). The chain's CDR3 is CATSREALETQYF.

V is TRBV27 and J is TRBJ1-6. The CDR3 is made up of 14 amino acids. Germline CDR1 MNHEY, CDR2 SMNVEV (reference sequence). The CDR3 loop reads CASSWSTVNSPLHF.

The chain carries TRBV20-1 and TRBJ2-1; the TCRdb call, TRBD1, lacks DNA for checking. The CDR3 runs to 15 residues. CDR1 and CDR2 (germline): DFQATT, SNEGSKA (reference sequence). The CDR3 reads CSAPPRGWLYNEQFF.

This chain uses TRBV12-3 or TRBV12-4 with TRBJ2-2. CDR3 length: 13 residues. CDR3 loop: CASSLMKDGELFF.